This TCR beta chain comes out of a study of blood T cell repertoires in COVID-19. In germline, CDR1 is MNHNS, CDR2 SASEGT. With 0 bases removed from V and 8 bases from J, the gap between germline ends came to 13 bases. This CDR3 is 15 amino acids long. Clones were sequenced by immunoSEQ multiplex PCR, and TCRdb holds only the in-frame ones, with some missing. This sample yields approximately 300,000 clones, of which 87% are seen a single time; 4.5% to 7% belongs to the top ten. This sequence joins TRBV6-1 and TRBJ1-4, with D unresolved. The specimen sequenced was PBMCs or T cells enriched from blood (not recorded which). The clonotype comes from a woman in her 30s who had recovered from COVID-19. CDR3 bases: TGTGCCAGCAGTGAAGCGCGAACAGACACCGAAAAACTGTTTTTT. Translation: CASSEARTDTEKLFF.